This TCR beta chain was observed in a study of cytomegalovirus exposure and HLA in healthy donors. Study observations and caveats: TCR beta chains numbering more than 150 were designated cytomegalovirus-associated. Reports showed the classifier diagnosing cytomegalovirus status with high specificity and sensitivity.

TCRdb's copy holds only in-frame clones and misses some; the assay was immunoSEQ multiplex PCR. The repertoire includes roughly 70,000 clones, around 95% of them detected once, and around 2.5% sits in the top ten. Trimming pared 10 bases from V and 5 bases from J, leaving 12 bases between. There are 12 residues in the CDR3. Per germline, CDR1 LNHDA and CDR2 SQIVND (reference sequence). A word on this clone: What it binds is not known.

The TCR comes from a man younger than 35 in good health and CMV-seronegative. The sequenced material came from PBMCs. The chain is built from TRBV19 and TRBJ2-1; TRBD2 might be the D (5 bases). The CDR3 sequence is CATSRGDNEQFF. CDR3 in DNA: TGTGCCACCTCTCGGGGAGACAATGAGCAGTTCTTC.